The T cell receptor (beta chain) under discussion was sequenced for a study of blood T cell repertoires in COVID-19. Sequencing used immunoSEQ multiplex PCR; TCRdb keeps in-frame clones, though not all of them. The sample shows approximately 400,000 clones, approximately 90% of them seen only once. Germline CDR1 and CDR2: SNHLY and FYNNEI. J gave up 1 base and V 3 bases, and 2 bases lay outside the gene matches. This CDR3 is 15 amino acids long. This clone was recorded a few times. Participant age was roughly 18 to 90 years, and participants resided in 24 US areas. Cohort 3 recovered donors had two negative PCRs, clearance, or symptom resolution.

The J gene is TRBJ1-5, the V gene TRBV2, with 8 bases matching TRBD1. This clonotype was obtained from a young woman who had recovered from COVID-19. The sample comprised PBMCs or T cells enriched from blood (not recorded which). The CDR3 nucleotides are TGTGCCAGCAGTGAGGACAGGGTGAGCAATCAGCCCCAGCATTTT. Translation gives CASSEDRVSNQPQHF. Full variable domain (rest looked up from reference TRBV2 and TRBJ1-5): EPEVTQTPSHQVTQMGQEVILRCVPISNHLYFYWYRQILGQKVEFLVSFYNNEISEKSEIFDDQFSVERPDGSNFTLKIRSTKLEDSAMYFCASSEDRVSNQPQHFGDGTRLSIL.